This passage covers 32 T cell receptor beta chains from one sample sequenced in a study of patients and donors after allogeneic stem cell transplantation. TCRdb reprocessed the RT-PCR reads via MiXCR and lists one record per CDR3 protein. The sample gives hundreds of thousands of distinct CDR3 sequences, roughly 13% of which show up once; 11% is in the top ten. Sequenced input: blood, either unsorted or a sorted T cell fraction (not recorded which). All receptors come from a human donor who was either an allogeneic HSCT recipient or a stem cell or donor lymphocyte infusion donor (not recorded which). It is not recorded whose cells these are; they may come from a transplant donor.

This clonotype was seen more than once but under ten times. Here the CDR3 DNA reads TGTGCTAGTGGTCCGAGCAGGGCCTACAATGAGCAGTTCTTC. Protein product: CASGPSRAYNEQFF. The rearrangement links TRBV12-5 to TRBJ2-1; possibly TRBD1 for D (5 bases). Trimming took 5 bases from V and 2 from J, leaving 10 bases between them. Germline V CDR1 and CDR2: LGHNT, FRNRAP. The CDR3 is 14 amino acids.

The chain employs TRBV28 and TRBJ2-3; no reliable D call. V lost 5 bases to trimming and J lost 0 bases, with 9 bases between them. Germline V gene sequence: CDR1 MDHEN, CDR2 SYDVKM. The CDR3 totals 14 residues. The chain's CDR3 is CASSPLASTDTQYF. Written as DNA, the CDR3 is TGTGCCAGCAGTCCTCTGGCTAGCACAGATACGCAGTATTTT.

The chain links TRBV20-1 to TRBJ2-1; 9 positions match TRBD2. V shed 2 bases, J shed 3 bases, and the junction held 8 bases outside the gene matches. Germline V CDR1 and CDR2: DFQATT, SNEGSKA (reference sequence). CDR3 length: 16 residues. As DNA, the CDR3 is TGCAGTGCTAGACCTAGCGGGACAAGCCTCTACAATGAGCAGTTCTTC. This sequence encodes CSARPSGTSLYNEQFF.

The table lists this clonotype with a few counts. The V call is TRBV29-1, the J call TRBJ2-5; TRBD1 might be the D (5 bases). Germline assignment: CDR1 SQVTM and CDR2 ANQGSEA. V shed 1 base and J shed 4 bases, with 7 bases lying between them. There are 12 residues in the CDR3. The CDR3 DNA reads TGCAGCGTTGAAGGGGGCAGAGAGACCCAGTACTTC. This codes for CSVEGGRETQYF.

The chain has TRBV4-1 and TRBJ1-2, with D possibly matching TRBD1 (5 bases). V was cut by 0 bases and J by 4 bases, with 18 bases left in between. Germline V gene data show CDR1 as MGHRA and CDR2 as YSYEKL. This CDR3 spans 17 amino acids. CDR3 loop: CASSQEILRGQPYGYTF. The CDR3 coding sequence is TGCGCCAGCAGCCAAGAAATTTTGCGGGGCCAGCCCTATGGCTACACCTTC.

This clonotype was counted between two and nine times. The rearrangement uses TRBV10-3 and TRBJ2-5, with 8 positions matching TRBD2. Germline CDR1 and CDR2: ENHRY and SYGVKD. This CDR3 contains 16 residues. V trimming: 0 bases; J trimming: 5 bases; junction bases outside the gene matches: 8. The CDR3: CAISESSGRARETQYF. CDR3 DNA: TGTGCCATCAGTGAGTCGTCCGGGAGGGCCCGGGAGACCCAGTACTTC.

This clonotype was observed a few times. The chain carries TRBV5-1 and TRBJ2-1; 12 bases line up with TRBD2. Per germline, CDR1 SGHRS and CDR2 YFSETQ. With V trimmed by 3 bases and J by 4 bases, 2 bases remained unmatched. The CDR3 has 15 residues. CDR3 sequence reads: CASSSSGREYNEQFF. Written as DNA, the CDR3 is TGCGCCAGCAGCTCTAGCGGGAGGGAATACAATGAGCAGTTCTTC.

Notes on this clonotype: One end of the junction does not line up with germline, which may come from a read error. The rearrangement links TRBV7-7 to TRBJ2-2; no definite D call. The CDR3 sequence is 15 residues long. Germline V gene data show CDR1 as SSHAT and CDR2 as FNYEAQ (reference sequence). CDR3 bases: TGTGCTAGCAGCTTAGGGTCGCAGAACACCGGGGAGCTGTTTTTT. Encoded protein: CASSLGSQNTGELFF.

The rearrangement links TRBV10-3 to TRBJ1-2; D uncertain. CDR3 length: 15 amino acids. Trimming removed 0 bases from V and 2 bases from J, with 10 bases in between. Germline assignment: CDR1 ENHRY and CDR2 SYGVKD. In DNA, the CDR3 is TGTGCCATCAGTGAGTCTTTCGGTGGGAACTATGGCTACACCTTC. This codes for CAISESFGGNYGYTF.

This clonotype came up a few times. The J gene is TRBJ1-1, the V gene TRBV3-1; 7 bases agree with TRBD1. V lost 5 bases and J lost 4; bases outside the gene matches: 13. The CDR3 length is 16 residues. Germline assignment: CDR1 LGHDT and CDR2 YNNKEL (reference sequence). This chain's CDR3 is CASSSRTGGGTTEAFF. Here the CDR3 DNA reads TGTGCCAGCAGCTCGCGGACAGGAGGAGGAACCACTGAAGCTTTCTTT.

The J gene is TRBJ1-1, the V gene TRBV6-1, with 9 bases matching TRBD1. The CDR3 is 15 amino acids. CDR1 MNHNS and CDR2 SASEGT come from the germline V gene. The ends lost 7 bases at V and 6 bases at J; junction bases unmatched: 12. In nucleotides, the CDR3 is TGTGCCAGCACCCCACACAGGGGGCGGACTGCTGAAGCTTTCTTT. Protein sequence: CASTPHRGRTAEAFF.

This clonotype was observed at least ten times. This chain connects TRBV4-1 to TRBJ2-2; 9 nucleotides agree with TRBD1. The CDR3 consists of 16 residues. V lost 6 bases and J lost 2; bases outside the gene matches: 7. Germline V lookup: CDR1 MGHRA, CDR2 YSYEKL. CDR3 loop: CASRLEQGANTGELFF. The CDR3 DNA follows: TGCGCCAGCAGGCTCGAACAGGGGGCTAACACCGGGGAGCTGTTTTTT.

This chain uses TRBV20-1 with TRBJ2-1, with 11 bases lining up with TRBD2. This CDR3 region has 16 residues. Germline CDR1 reads DFQATT; CDR2 reads SNEGSKA (reference sequence). V shed 3 bases and J 4 bases; nucleotides not matched to a gene: 8. CDR3 nucleotides: TGCAGTGCTAGGGGTCGGGGACTAGCGGATTACAATGAGCAGTTCTTC. Its translation is CSARGRGLADYNEQFF.

In its sample, this clonotype was seen many times. J is TRBJ2-7 and V is TRBV20-1, with TRBD2 matching over 7 bases. Germline V gene sequence: CDR1 DFQATT, CDR2 SNEGSKA (reference sequence). This CDR3 contains 15 residues. Trimming cost V 0 bases and J 3 bases; bases outside gene matches: 8. CDR3 sequence reads: CSARDREGLLYEQYF. DNA for the CDR3: TGCAGTGCTAGAGATCGCGAGGGACTACTCTACGAGCAGTACTTC.

This clonotype was counted ten times or more. This chain uses TRBV7-6 with TRBJ1-5; D ambiguous. Germline assignment: CDR1 SGHVS and CDR2 FNYEAQ. The V gene lost 2 bases and the J gene lost 5 bases, with 10 bases spanning the gap. This CDR3 contains 14 residues. For the CDR3, the DNA is TGTGCCAGCAGCTTAACCTCGGGAGATCAGCCCCAGCATTTT. This translates into CASSLTSGDQPQHF.

This clonotype was counted a few times. The chain recombines TRBV2 with TRBJ2-1, with 11 bases identical to TRBD2. The V gene's germline CDR1 is SNHLY and CDR2 FYNNEI. The CDR3 covers 17 residues. V gave up 2 bases and J gave up 1 base; unmatched junction bases: 4. CDR3 loop: CASSEPTSGGSYNEQFF. CDR3 nucleotides: TGTGCCAGCAGTGAACCTACTAGCGGGGGTTCCTACAATGAGCAGTTCTTC.

The V call is TRBV5-4, the J call TRBJ1-1; D is unresolved. The CDR3 consists of 15 residues. V lost 2 bases and J lost 3, with 14 bases in between. Germline CDR1 reads SGHNT; CDR2 reads YYREEE (reference sequence). The chain's CDR3 is CASSFYISRDTEAFF. CDR3 sequence (DNA): TGTGCCAGCAGCTTTTACATAAGTCGGGACACTGAAGCTTTCTTT.

This clonotype was observed a few times. The CDR3 reads CASSPREREHSYYEQYF. As DNA, the CDR3 is TGTGCCAGCAGTCCCCGAGAGCGGGAGCACTCTTACTACGAGCAGTACTTC. The genes are TRBV27 and TRBJ2-7; the match to TRBD2 covers 8 bases. This CDR3 comprises 17 residues. The V gene's germline CDR1 is MNHEY and CDR2 SMNVEV (reference sequence). Losses at the gene ends were 5 bases for V and 3 bases for J; bases not matched to a gene: 15.

This clonotype has only a few counts. The chain joins TRBV12-3 or TRBV12-4 to TRBJ1-2; unclear D gene. Trimming cost V 6 bases and J 2 bases, with 13 bases left between them. This CDR3 comprises 14 residues. As DNA, the CDR3 is TGTGCCAGCAGCCCTACGGGCAACAACTATGGCTACACCTTC. This sequence encodes CASSPTGNNYGYTF.

The chain has TRBV12-3 or TRBV12-4 and TRBJ1-4, with TRBD1 identical over 7 bases. The junction had 8 bases not matched to a gene; V was cut back by 3 bases and J by 4 bases. CDR3 length equals 16 residues. The CDR3, as DNA: TGTGCCAGCAGTTTTATTTTGGGGACAGATAATGAAAAACTGTTTTTT. Protein sequence: CASSFILGTDNEKLFF.

This clonotype was observed a handful of times. The rearrangement uses TRBV12-3 or TRBV12-4 and TRBJ1-5; D remains ambiguous. Trimming pared 2 bases from V and 2 bases from J, leaving 10 bases between. The CDR3 has 15 residues. CDR3 protein: CASSLTRGGNQPQHF. The CDR3, as DNA: TGTGCCAGCAGTTTAACCCGCGGGGGCAATCAGCCCCAGCATTTT.

This clonotype has just a few counts. The chain recombines TRBV10-3 with TRBJ1-2, with a tentative D call TRBD1 (6 bases). V lost 3 bases to trimming and J lost 4 bases, with 21 bases between them. Germline V CDR1 and CDR2: ENHRY, SYGVKD. The CDR3 loop spans 17 amino acids. The CDR3 nucleotides read TGTGCCATCAGTGACCCTAGGGGTGGGGGCCTTATCTATGGCTACACCTTC. Translated, it gives CAISDPRGGGLIYGYTF.

V usage is TRBV20-1 and J usage is TRBJ1-5; D unclear. V dropped 4 bases and J dropped 0 bases, with 10 bases sitting between them. CDR3 length equals 14 residues. The germline gives CDR1 DFQATT, CDR2 SNEGSKA (reference sequence). In nucleotides, the CDR3 is TGCAGTGCTAAGAGGCAGTTTAGCAATCAGCCCCAGCATTTT. Its translation is CSAKRQFSNQPQHF.

This clonotype was seen a handful of times. The V call is TRBV20-1, the J call TRBJ1-2; no firm D call. CDR1 DFQATT and CDR2 SNEGSKA come from the germline V gene (reference sequence). V lost 4 bases and J lost 3, with 12 bases in between. The CDR3 sequence is 13 residues long. The CDR3 loop reads CSATPGADYGYTF. CDR3 in DNA: TGCAGTGCTACCCCTGGCGCTGACTATGGCTACACCTTC.

In this sample, this clonotype turned up many times. The gene calls are TRBV6-1 and TRBJ1-2; tentatively, D is TRBD1 (6 bases). Between the trimmed V and J ends, which lost 2 bases and 4 bases, there was a span of 14 bases. This CDR3 is 15 amino acids long. Germline V gene data show CDR1 as MNHNS and CDR2 as SASEGT. CDR3 in amino acids: CASSERGGGVYGYTF. CDR3 DNA sequence: TGTGCCAGCAGTGAAAGGGGAGGGGGAGTCTATGGCTACACCTTC.

This clonotype appeared many times. The J gene is TRBJ2-2, the V gene TRBV5-1; 8 bases match TRBD1. The germline V gene has CDR1 SGHRS and CDR2 YFSETQ. J was trimmed by 6 bases and V by 0 bases; bases with no gene match: 4. The CDR3 spans 15 residues. The CDR3 reads CASSLGQGMPGELFF. CDR3 nucleotide sequence: TGCGCCAGCAGCTTGGGACAGGGGATGCCCGGGGAGCTGTTTTTT.

This clonotype occurred a few times. The CDR3 spells CASGRRGEGDTQYF. DNA for the CDR3: TGCGCCAGCGGCAGGAGAGGAGAGGGAGATACGCAGTATTTT. The chain combines TRBV5-1 with TRBJ2-3; D perhaps matches TRBD2 (5 bases). The CDR3 has 14 amino acids. V was cut by 7 bases and J by 5 bases, with 17 bases left in between. Germline assignment: CDR1 SGHRS and CDR2 YFSETQ. Full variable domain (outside the CDR3, taken from reference TRBV5-1 and TRBJ2-3): KAGVTQTPRYLIKTRGQQVTLSCSPISGHRSVSWYQQTPGQGLQFLFEYFSETQRNKGNFPGRFSGRQFSNSRSEMNVSTLELGDSALYLCASGRRGEGDTQYFGPGTRLTVL.

The chain recombines TRBV12-3 or TRBV12-4 with TRBJ1-3, with a weak D call TRBD1 (5 bases). V lost 8 bases to trimming and J lost 2 bases, with 10 bases between them. CDR3 length: 13 residues. The CDR3 region has the DNA TGTGCCAGCGGACATAGCGCTGGAAACACCATATATTTT. Its translation: CASGHSAGNTIYF.

This clonotype has only a few counts. The chain is built from TRBV2 and TRBJ1-1; D gene ambiguous. The ends were cut back, 5 bases at V and 8 bases at J, with 9 bases in the middle. The CDR3 sequence is 11 residues long. Germline loops: CDR1 SNHLY, CDR2 FYNNEI. The CDR3 here is CASSTPGEAFF. The CDR3 DNA follows: TGTGCCAGCAGTACCCCAGGAGAAGCTTTCTTT.

The table lists this clonotype with many counts. J is TRBJ2-7 and V is TRBV7-2; D possibly corresponds to TRBD1 (6 bases). The V gene lost 5 bases and the J gene lost 12 bases, with 20 bases spanning the gap. The germline V gene encodes CDR1 SGHTA and CDR2 FQGNSA. The CDR3 consists of 13 residues. CDR3 amino acids: CASSHRDGYLPYF. The CDR3 bases are TGTGCCAGCAGCCACAGGGACGGTTATTTACCGTACTTC.

This clonotype has more than one count but fewer than ten. The chain links TRBV10-3 to TRBJ1-1; D gene ambiguous. V lost 9 bases and J lost 3, with 14 bases in between. The CDR3 covers 13 residues. CDR1 is ENHRY, CDR2 SYGVKD, per germline. Written as DNA, the CDR3 is TGTGCCATACTACCCGACGGGGACACTGAAGCTTTCTTT. It is translated as CAILPDGDTEAFF.

This clonotype was seen more than once but under ten times. V usage is TRBV12-3 or TRBV12-4 and J usage is TRBJ2-3; no firm D call. The CDR3 is 12 residues long. Trimming cost V 7 bases and J 4 bases, with 9 bases left between them. The CDR3, as DNA: TGTGCCAGCACCCCTTATCCAGATACGCAGTATTTT. It specifies CASTPYPDTQYF.